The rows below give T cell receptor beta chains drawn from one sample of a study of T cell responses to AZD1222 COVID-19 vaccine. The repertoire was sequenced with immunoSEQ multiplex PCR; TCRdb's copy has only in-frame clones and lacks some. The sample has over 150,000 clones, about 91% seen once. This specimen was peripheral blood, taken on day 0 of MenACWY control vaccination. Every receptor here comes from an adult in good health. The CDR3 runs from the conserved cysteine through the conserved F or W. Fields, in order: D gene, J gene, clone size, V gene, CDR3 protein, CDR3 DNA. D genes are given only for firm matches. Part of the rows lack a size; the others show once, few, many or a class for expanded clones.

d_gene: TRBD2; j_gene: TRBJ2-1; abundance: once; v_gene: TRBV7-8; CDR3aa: CASSLELAGLNEQFF; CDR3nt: TGTGCCAGCAGCTTAGAACTAGCGGGACTCAATGAGCAGTTCTTC
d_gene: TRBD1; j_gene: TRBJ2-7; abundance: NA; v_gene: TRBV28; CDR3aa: CASSPPGIRRTGSTSYEQYF; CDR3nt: TGTGCCAGCAGTCCCCCGGGAATAAGGCGGACAGGATCAACCTCCTACGAGCAGTACTTC
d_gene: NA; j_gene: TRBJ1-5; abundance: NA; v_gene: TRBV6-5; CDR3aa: CASSLEGGPTQPQHF; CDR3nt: TGTGCCAGCAGTTTGGAGGGGGGGCCCACGCAGCCCCAGCATTTT
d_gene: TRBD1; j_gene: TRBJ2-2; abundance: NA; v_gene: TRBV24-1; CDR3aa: CATSGTGGTGELFF; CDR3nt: TGTGCCACCAGTGGGACAGGGGGGACCGGGGAGCTGTTTTTT
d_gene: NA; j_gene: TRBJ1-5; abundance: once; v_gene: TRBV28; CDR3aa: CASSWTDYSNQPQHF; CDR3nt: TGTGCCAGCAGTTGGACAGACTATAGCAATCAGCCCCAGCATTTT
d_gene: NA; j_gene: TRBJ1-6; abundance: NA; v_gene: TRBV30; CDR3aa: CACREENSYNSPLHF; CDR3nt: TGTGCCTGCCGAGAGGAGAACTCCTATAATTCACCCCTCCACTTT
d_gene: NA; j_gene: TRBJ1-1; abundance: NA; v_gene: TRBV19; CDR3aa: CASSPTELNTEAFF; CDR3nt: TGTGCCAGTAGCCCTACAGAATTGAACACTGAAGCTTTCTTT
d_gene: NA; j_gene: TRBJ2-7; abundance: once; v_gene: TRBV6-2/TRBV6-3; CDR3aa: CASSSVSPYEQYF; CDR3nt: TGTGCCAGCAGTTCAGTAAGCCCCTACGAGCAGTACTTC
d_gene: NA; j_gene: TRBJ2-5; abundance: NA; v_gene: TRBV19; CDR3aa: CASSIQDEETQYF; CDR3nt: TGTGCCAGTAGTATACAGGACGAAGAGACCCAGTACTTC
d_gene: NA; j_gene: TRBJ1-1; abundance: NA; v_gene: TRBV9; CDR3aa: CASSVAGDWTEAFF; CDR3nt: TGTGCCAGCAGCGTAGCTGGGGATTGGACTGAAGCTTTCTTT
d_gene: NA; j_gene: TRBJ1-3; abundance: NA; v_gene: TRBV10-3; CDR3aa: CAISELGTPGNTIYF; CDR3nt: TGTGCCATCAGTGAACTAGGAACCCCTGGAAACACCATATATTTT
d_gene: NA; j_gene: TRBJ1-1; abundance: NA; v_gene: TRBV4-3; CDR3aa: CASSQDRGNTEAFF; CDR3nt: TGCGCCAGCAGCCAAGACAGGGGGAACACTGAAGCTTTCTTT
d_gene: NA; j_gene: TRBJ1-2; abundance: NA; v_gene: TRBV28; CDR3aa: CASSLDTGRSGTF; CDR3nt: TGTGCCAGCAGTTTAGATACAGGGAGAAGTGGCACCTTC
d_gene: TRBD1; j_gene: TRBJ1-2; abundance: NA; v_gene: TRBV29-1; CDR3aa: CSGRTGGDYGYTF; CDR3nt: TGCAGCGGCAGGACAGGGGGCGACTATGGCTACACCTTC
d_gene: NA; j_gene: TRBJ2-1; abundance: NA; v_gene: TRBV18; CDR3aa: CASSPMGGQIVNEQFF; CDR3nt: TGTGCCAGCTCACCAATGGGGGGCCAAATAGTAAATGAGCAGTTCTTC
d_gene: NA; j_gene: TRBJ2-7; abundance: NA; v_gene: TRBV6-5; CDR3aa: CASSPRAGNSYEQYF; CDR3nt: TGTGCCAGCAGCCCCCGGGCGGGAAACTCCTACGAGCAGTACTTC
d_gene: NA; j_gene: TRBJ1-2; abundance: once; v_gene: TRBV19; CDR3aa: CASSIGYNYGYTF; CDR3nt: TGTGCCAGTAGTATAGGGTATAACTATGGCTACACCTTC
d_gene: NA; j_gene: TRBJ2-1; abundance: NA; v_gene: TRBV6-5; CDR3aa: CASSYGGNSYNEQFF; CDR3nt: TGTGCCAGCAGTTACGGGGGAAACTCCTACAATGAGCAGTTCTTC
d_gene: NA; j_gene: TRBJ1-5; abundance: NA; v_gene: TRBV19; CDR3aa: CASSIVGGGGSNQPQHF; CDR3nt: TGTGCCAGTAGTATAGTCGGCGGAGGGGGTAGCAATCAGCCCCAGCATTTT
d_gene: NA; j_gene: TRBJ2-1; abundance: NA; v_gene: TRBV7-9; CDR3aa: CASSLEFRGEQFF; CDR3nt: TGTGCCAGCAGCTTAGAGTTCCGTGGTGAGCAGTTCTTC
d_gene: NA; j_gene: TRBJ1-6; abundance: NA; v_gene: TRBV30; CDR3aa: CAWTGGGAPVNSPLHF; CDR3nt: TGTGCCTGGACCGGTGGGGGGGCGCCAGTTAATTCACCCCTCCACTTT
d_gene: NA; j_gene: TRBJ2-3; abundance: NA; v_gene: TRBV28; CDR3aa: CASSTSPDTQYF; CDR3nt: TGTGCCAGCAGCACCTCCCCAGATACGCAGTATTTT
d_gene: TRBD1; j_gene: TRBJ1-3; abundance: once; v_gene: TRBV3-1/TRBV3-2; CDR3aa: CASTPKGDSISGNTIYF; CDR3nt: TGTGCCAGCACCCCTAAAGGGGACAGCATCTCTGGAAACACCATATATTTT
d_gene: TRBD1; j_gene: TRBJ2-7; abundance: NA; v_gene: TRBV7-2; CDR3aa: CASSLGTGDSYEQYF; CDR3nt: TGTGCCAGCAGCTTAGGGACAGGCGACTCCTACGAGCAGTACTTC
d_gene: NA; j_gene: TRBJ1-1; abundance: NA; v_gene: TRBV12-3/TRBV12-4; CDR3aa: CASSLGRAAFF; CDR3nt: TGTGCCAGCAGTTTAGGCAGGGCGGCTTTCTTT
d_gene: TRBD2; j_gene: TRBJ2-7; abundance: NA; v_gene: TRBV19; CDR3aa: CASSPRLAGGYEQYF; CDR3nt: TGTGCCAGTAGTCCTCGCCTAGCGGGAGGCTACGAGCAGTACTTC
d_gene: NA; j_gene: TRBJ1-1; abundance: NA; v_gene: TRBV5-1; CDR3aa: CASSLLGGNTEAFF; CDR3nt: TGCGCCAGCAGCTTGTTAGGAGGGAACACTGAAGCTTTCTTT
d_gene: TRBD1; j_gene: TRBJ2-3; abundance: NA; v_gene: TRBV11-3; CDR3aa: CASSSRTGSTDTQYF; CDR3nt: TGTGCCAGCAGCTCTCGGACAGGTTCCACAGATACGCAGTATTTT
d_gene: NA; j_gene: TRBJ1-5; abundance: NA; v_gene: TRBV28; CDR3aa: CAILGDLSNQPQHF; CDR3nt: TGTGCCATACTGGGGGACCTTAGCAATCAGCCCCAGCATTTT
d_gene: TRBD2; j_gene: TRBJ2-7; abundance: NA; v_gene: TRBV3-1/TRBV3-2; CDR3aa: CASSQAVAGGPEQYF; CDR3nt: TGTGCCAGCAGCCAAGCTGTAGCGGGAGGGCCCGAGCAGTACTTC
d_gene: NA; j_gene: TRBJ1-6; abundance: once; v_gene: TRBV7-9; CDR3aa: CASSHSRSSPLHF; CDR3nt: TGTGCCAGCAGCCATTCACGGAGTTCACCCCTCCACTTT
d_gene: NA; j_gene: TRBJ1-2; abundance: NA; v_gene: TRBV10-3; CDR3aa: CAISGDSYENYGYTF; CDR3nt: TGTGCCATCAGCGGTGACAGTTATGAGAACTATGGCTACACCTTC
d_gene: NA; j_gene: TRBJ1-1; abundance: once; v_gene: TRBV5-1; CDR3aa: CASSLGGGAVNTEAFF; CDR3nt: TGCGCCAGCAGCTTGGGTGGAGGGGCGGTGAACACTGAAGCTTTCTTT
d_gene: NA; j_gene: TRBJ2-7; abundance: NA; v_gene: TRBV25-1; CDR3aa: CASSEVGQYEQYF; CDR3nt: TGTGCCAGCAGTGAAGTTGGACAGTACGAGCAGTACTTC
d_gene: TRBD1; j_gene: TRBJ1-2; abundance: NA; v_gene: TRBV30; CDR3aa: CAWSVLTGGGYTF; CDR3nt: TGTGCCTGGAGTGTACTGACAGGGGGTGGCTACACCTTC
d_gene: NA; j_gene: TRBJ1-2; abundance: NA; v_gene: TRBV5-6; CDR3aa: CASSLVGADYGYTF; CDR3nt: TGTGCCAGCAGCTTGGTTGGCGCGGACTATGGCTACACCTTC
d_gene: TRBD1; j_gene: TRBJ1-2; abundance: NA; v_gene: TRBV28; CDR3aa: CASSFADRVNNYGYTF; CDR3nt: TGTGCCAGCAGTTTCGCCGACAGGGTCAACAACTATGGCTACACCTTC
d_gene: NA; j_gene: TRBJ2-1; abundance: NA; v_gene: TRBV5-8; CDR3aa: CASSLGLAPSSYNEQFF; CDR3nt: TGTGCCAGCAGCTTGGGGCTAGCACCGAGCTCCTACAATGAGCAGTTCTTC
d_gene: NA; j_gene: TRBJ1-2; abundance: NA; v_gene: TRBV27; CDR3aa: CASSKPGVYGYTF; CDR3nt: TGTGCCAGCAGCAAGCCCGGAGTCTATGGCTACACCTTC
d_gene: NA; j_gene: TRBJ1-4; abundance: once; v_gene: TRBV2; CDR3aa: CASSGTGGVGEKLFF; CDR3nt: TGTGCCAGCAGTGGCACGGGTGGAGTCGGGGAAAAACTGTTTTTT
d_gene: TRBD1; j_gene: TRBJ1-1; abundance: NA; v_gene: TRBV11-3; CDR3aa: CASSLQPTGRVGGAFF; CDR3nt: TGTGCCAGCAGCTTACAACCGACAGGGAGGGTCGGAGGAGCTTTCTTT
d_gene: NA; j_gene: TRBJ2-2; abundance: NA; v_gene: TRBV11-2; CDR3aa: CASSLEVGELFF; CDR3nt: TGTGCCAGCAGCTTAGAGGTCGGGGAGCTGTTTTTT
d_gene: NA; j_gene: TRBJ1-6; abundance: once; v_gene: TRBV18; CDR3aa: CASSPRGPQSDSPLHF; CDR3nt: TGTGCCAGCTCACCGAGGGGACCCCAAAGTGATTCACCCCTCCACTTT
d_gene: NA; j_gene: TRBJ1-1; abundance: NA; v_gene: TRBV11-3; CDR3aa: CASSLEGSTAFF; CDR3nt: TGTGCCAGCAGCTTGGAAGGATCCACAGCTTTCTTT
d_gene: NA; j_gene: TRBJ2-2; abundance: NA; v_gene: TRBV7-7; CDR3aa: CASSLANRNTGELFF; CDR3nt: TGTGCTAGCAGCTTAGCGAACAGGAACACCGGGGAGCTGTTTTTT
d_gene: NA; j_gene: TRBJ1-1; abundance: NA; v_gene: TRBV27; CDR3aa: CASSQGHIMNTEAFF; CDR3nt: TGTGCCAGCAGTCAGGGACACATCATGAACACTGAAGCTTTCTTT
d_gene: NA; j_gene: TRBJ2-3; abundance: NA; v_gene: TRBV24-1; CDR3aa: CATSVADTQYF; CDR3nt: TGTGCCACCAGTGTGGCGGATACGCAGTATTTT
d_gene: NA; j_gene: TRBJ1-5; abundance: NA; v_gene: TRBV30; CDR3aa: CAWSLTELNQPQHF; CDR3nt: TGTGCCTGGAGCCTGACGGAACTCAATCAGCCCCAGCATTTT
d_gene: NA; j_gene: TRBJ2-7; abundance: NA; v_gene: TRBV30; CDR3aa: CAWSGGIWNEQYF; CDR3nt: TGTGCCTGGAGTGGGGGGATATGGAACGAGCAGTACTTC
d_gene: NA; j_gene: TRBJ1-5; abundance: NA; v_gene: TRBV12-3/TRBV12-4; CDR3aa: CASSLIGNQPQHF; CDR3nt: TGTGCCAGCAGTTTAATCGGGAATCAGCCCCAGCATTTT
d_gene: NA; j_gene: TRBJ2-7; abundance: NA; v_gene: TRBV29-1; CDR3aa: CSVDRGYEQYF; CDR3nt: TGCAGCGTTGACAGGGGTTACGAGCAGTACTTC
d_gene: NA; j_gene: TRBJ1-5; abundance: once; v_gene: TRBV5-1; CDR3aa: CASSSLKKRSGNQPQHF; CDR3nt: TGCGCCAGCAGTTCCCTCAAAAAGAGGTCCGGCAATCAGCCCCAGCATTTT
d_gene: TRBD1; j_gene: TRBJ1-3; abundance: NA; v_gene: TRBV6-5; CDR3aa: CASSYTGGVGNTIYF; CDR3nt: TGTGCCAGCAGTTATACAGGGGGCGTTGGAAACACCATATATTTT
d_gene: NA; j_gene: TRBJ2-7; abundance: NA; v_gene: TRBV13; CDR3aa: CASRRLSGTTSGQYF; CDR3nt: TGTGCCAGCAGACGACTCTCCGGGACAACCAGTGGGCAGTACTTC
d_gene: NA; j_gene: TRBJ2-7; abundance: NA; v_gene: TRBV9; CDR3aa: CASSGPQAYEQYF; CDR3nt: TGTGCCAGCAGCGGGCCACAGGCTTACGAGCAGTACTTC